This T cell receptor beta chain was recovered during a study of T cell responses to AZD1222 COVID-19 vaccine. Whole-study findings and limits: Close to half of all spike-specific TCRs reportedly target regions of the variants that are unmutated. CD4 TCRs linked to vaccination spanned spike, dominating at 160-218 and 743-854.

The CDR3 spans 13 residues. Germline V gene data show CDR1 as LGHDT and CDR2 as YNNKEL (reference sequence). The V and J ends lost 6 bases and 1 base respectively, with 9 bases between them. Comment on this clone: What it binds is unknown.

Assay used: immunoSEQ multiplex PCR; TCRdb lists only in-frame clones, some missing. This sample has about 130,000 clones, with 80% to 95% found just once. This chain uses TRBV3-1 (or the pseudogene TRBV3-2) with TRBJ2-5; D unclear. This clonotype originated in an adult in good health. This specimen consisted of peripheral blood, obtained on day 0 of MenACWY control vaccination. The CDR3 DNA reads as TGTGCCAGCAGTCCGACTGTCCAAGAGACCCAGTACTTC. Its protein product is CASSPTVQETQYF.